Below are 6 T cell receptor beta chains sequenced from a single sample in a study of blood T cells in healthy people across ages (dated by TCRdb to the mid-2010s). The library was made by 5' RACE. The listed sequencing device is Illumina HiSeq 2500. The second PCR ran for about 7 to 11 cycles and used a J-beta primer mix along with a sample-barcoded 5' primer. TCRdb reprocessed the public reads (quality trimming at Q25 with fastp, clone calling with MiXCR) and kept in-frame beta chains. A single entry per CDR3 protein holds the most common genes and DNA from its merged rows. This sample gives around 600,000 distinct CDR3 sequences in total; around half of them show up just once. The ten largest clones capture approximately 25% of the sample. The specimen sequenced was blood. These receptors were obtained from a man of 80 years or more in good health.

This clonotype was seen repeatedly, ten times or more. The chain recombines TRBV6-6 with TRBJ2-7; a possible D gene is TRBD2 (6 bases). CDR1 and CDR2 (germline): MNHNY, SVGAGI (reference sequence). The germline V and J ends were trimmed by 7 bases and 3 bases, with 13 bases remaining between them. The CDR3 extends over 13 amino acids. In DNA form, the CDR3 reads TGTGCCAGCAATGGGGAGGCCTACTACGAGCAGTACTTC. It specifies CASNGEAYYEQYF.

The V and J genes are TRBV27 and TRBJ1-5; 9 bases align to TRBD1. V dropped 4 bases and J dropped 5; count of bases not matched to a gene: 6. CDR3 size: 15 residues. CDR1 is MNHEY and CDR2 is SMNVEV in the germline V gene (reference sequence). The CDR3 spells CASSSLGQGHQPQHF. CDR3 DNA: TGTGCCAGCAGTTCCTTGGGACAGGGCCATCAGCCCCAGCATTTT.

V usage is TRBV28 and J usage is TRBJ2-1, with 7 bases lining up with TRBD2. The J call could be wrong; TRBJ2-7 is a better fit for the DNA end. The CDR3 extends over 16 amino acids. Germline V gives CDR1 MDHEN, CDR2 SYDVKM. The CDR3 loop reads CASSPPGGREIGEQYF. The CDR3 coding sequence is TGTGCCAGCAGTCCCCCTGGTGGGCGGGAGATCGGCGAGCAGTACTTC.

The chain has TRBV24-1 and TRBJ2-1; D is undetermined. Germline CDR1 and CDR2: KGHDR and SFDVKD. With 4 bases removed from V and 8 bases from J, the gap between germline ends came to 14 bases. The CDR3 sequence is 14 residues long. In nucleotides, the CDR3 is TGTGCCACCAGTGAATCCCCGGGTAGTCATGAGCAGTTCTTC. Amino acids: CATSESPGSHEQFF.

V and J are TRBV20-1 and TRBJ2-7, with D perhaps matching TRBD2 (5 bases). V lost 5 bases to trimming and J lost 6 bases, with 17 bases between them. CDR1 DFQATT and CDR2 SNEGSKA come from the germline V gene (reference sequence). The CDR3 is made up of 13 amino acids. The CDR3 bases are TGCAGTGCTGGATCCGGATGGGCGGGCGAGCAGTACTTC. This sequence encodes CSAGSGWAGEQYF.

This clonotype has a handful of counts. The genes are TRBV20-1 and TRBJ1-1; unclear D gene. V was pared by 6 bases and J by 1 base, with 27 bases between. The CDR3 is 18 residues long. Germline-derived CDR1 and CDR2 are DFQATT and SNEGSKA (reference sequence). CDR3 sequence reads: CSADQDGSAGIPNTEAFF. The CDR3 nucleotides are TGCAGTGCCGACCAGGACGGATCCGCCGGAATTCCGAACACTGAAGCTTTCTTT.